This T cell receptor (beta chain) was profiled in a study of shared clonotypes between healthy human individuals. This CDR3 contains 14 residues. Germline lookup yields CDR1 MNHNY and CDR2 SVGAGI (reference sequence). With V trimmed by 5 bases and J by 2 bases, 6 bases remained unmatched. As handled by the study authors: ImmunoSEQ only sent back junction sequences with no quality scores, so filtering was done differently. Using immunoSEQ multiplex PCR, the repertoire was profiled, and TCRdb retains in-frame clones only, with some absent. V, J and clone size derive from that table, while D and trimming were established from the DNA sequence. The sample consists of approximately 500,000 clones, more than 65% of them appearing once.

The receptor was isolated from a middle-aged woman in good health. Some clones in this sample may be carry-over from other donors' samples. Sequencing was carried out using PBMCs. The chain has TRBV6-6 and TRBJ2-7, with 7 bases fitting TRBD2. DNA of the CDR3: TGTGCCAGCAGTCTTCTAGCGGTCCCCTACGAGCAGTACTTC. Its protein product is CASSLLAVPYEQYF.